The text below deals with one T cell receptor (beta chain). This specimen belongs to a study of blood T cell repertoires in COVID-19. Study at large: Sources were T cells, B-cell-depleted T cells, or PBMCs; the material itself was cDNA or gDNA.

Assay: immunoSEQ multiplex PCR; the TCRdb copy retains only in-frame clones and omits some. The sample includes tens of thousands of clones, about nine tenths of them seen just once. Trimming removed 3 bases from V and 5 bases from J; junction bases left unmatched: 8. The CDR3 runs to 16 residues. The germline CDR1 and CDR2 sequences are LNHDA and SQIVND (reference sequence). The clonotype was recovered from a human donor with active COVID-19. The donor label of this sample is uncertain. Sample: peripheral blood. The chain links TRBV19 to TRBJ1-5; 9 bases line up with TRBD1. The CDR3 DNA is TGTGCCAGTAGTATCGGGGGGACAGGGCTTCATCAGCCCCAGCATTTT. Translation: CASSIGGTGLHQPQHF.